Listed here are 21 T cell receptor beta chains from one sample, sequenced in a study of blood T cell repertoires in COVID-19. The repertoire was sequenced with immunoSEQ multiplex PCR; TCRdb's copy has only in-frame clones and lacks some. The sample yields about 90,000 clones, approximately 84% seen once. The sample was peripheral blood. The receptor source for this set is an elderly man with active or convalescent COVID-19.

This chain uses TRBV10-1 with TRBJ1-6, with 9 bases matching TRBD1. The CDR3 has 18 residues. Germline lookup yields CDR1 WNHNN and CDR2 SYGVQD (reference sequence). V gave up 0 bases and J gave up 7 bases; unmatched junction bases: 10. The DNA for the CDR3 is TGCGCCAGCAGTGAGTCGGGAGACAGGGGGGGATTAAATTCACCCCTCCACTTT. Translated, it gives CASSESGDRGGLNSPLHF.

V usage is TRBV7-6 and J usage is TRBJ2-2; no reliable D call. The V gene's germline CDR1 is SGHVS and CDR2 FNYEAQ. The V gene lost 5 bases and the J gene lost 4 bases, with 8 bases spanning the gap. CDR3 length: 13 residues. The CDR3: CASSLSATGELFF. CDR3 DNA: TGTGCCAGCAGCCTAAGCGCCACCGGGGAGCTGTTTTTT.

The chain couples TRBV7-9 to TRBJ1-1; D unclear. The V end lost 5 bases, the J end lost 4 bases, and 14 bases lay between the germline ends. CDR3 length: 14 residues. CDR1 is SEHNR, CDR2 FQNEAQ, per germline (reference sequence). The CDR3 DNA reads TGTGCCAGCAGCCCGGGTGGAGGTGGCACTGAAGCTTTCTTT. This codes for CASSPGGGGTEAFF.

The J gene is TRBJ2-5, the V gene TRBV5-1, with TRBD2 identical over 11 bases. In germline, CDR1 is SGHRS, CDR2 YFSETQ. CDR3 length: 16 amino acids. V lost 4 bases and J lost 4; bases outside the gene matches: 9. In nucleotides, the CDR3 is TGCGCCAGCAGCCTAGGGACTAGCGGTCCGGGAGAGACCCAGTACTTC. It yields the protein CASSLGTSGPGETQYF.

The J gene is TRBJ1-4, the V gene TRBV28; D possibly corresponds to TRBD1 (6 bases). The V end was cut by 5 bases, the J end by 7 bases, with 14 bases between. Germline CDR1 is MDHEN and CDR2 is SYDVKM. CDR3 size: 14 residues. CDR3 sequence reads: CASSVQGPSEKLFF. As DNA, the CDR3 is TGTGCCAGCAGTGTGCAGGGGCCTAGTGAAAAACTGTTTTTT.

In its sample, this clone was seen a few times. The CDR3 loop reads CASSRRDRGSQGYF. CDR3 bases: TGTGCCAGCAGCCGCCGGGACAGGGGCAGCCAGGGGTACTTC. The chain has TRBV5-6 and TRBJ2-7; 10 nucleotides match TRBD1. J lost 12 bases, V lost 4 bases, and 13 bases had no gene match. The CDR3 runs to 14 residues. CDR1 is SGHDT and CDR2 is YYEEEE in the germline V gene.

The chain recombines TRBV7-9 with TRBJ1-6, with 10 bases aligning to TRBD1. V was clipped by 1 base and J by 19 bases; unmatched bases: 4. This CDR3 is 12 amino acids long. Germline CDR1 and CDR2: SEHNR and FQNEAQ (reference sequence). The CDR3 DNA reads TGTGCCAGCAGCTTAGAGACAGGGGGCCCGCACTTT. Translation gives CASSLETGGPHF.

The gene calls are TRBV7-2 and TRBJ1-5, with TRBD1 identical over 7 bases. After removal of 3 bases from V and 5 bases from J, the junction contained 7 bases not matched to a gene. CDR3 length: 15 residues. The germline CDR1 and CDR2 sequences are SGHTA and FQGNSA. CDR3 DNA: TGTGCCAGCAGCTTTAGACAGGGTAGGGATCAGCCCCAGCATTTT. This translates into CASSFRQGRDQPQHF.

This clone was detected a few times. V is TRBV19 and J is TRBJ1-2, with TRBD1 as a possible D gene (5 bases). The CDR3 has 14 amino acids. Germline lookup yields CDR1 LNHDA and CDR2 SQIVND (reference sequence). V lost 3 bases and J lost 3, with 11 bases in between. CDR3 amino acids: CASSIRGYDYGYTF. CDR3 coding DNA: TGTGCCAGTAGTATCCGGGGGTACGACTATGGCTACACCTTC.

The chain has TRBV27 and TRBJ1-6; 12 bases align to TRBD1. V shed 1 base and J 9 bases; nucleotides not matched to a gene: 10. Germline CDR1 MNHEY, CDR2 SMNVEV (reference sequence). This CDR3 region has 18 residues. The CDR3 loop is CASSLFLGTGGKGSPLHF. The DNA of the CDR3 is TGTGCCAGCAGTTTATTTCTCGGGACAGGGGGCAAAGGTTCACCCCTCCACTTT.

V gene TRBV5-1 combines with J gene TRBJ2-3; the D gene is possibly TRBD1 (5 bases). Germline V gives CDR1 SGHRS, CDR2 YFSETQ. Trimming pared 4 bases from V and 2 bases from J, leaving 11 bases between. The CDR3 is 14 residues long. CDR3 loop: CASSPDSPTDTQYF. The CDR3, as DNA: TGCGCCAGCAGCCCCGACAGCCCCACAGATACGCAGTATTTT. Filled out from reference TRBV5-1 and TRBJ2-3, the complete variable domain reads KAGVTQTPRYLIKTRGQQVTLSCSPISGHRSVSWYQQTPGQGLQFLFEYFSETQRNKGNFPGRFSGRQFSNSRSEMNVSTLELGDSALYLCASSPDSPTDTQYFGPGTRLTVL.

The gene calls are TRBV9 and TRBJ2-3, with 9 bases identical to TRBD2. This CDR3 is built from 15 residues. The V gene's germline CDR1 is SGDLS and CDR2 YYNGEE. V dropped 2 bases and J dropped 4; count of bases not matched to a gene: 5. The CDR3 sequence: CASSVGGGAPDTQYF. The CDR3 nucleotides are TGTGCCAGCAGCGTGGGCGGGGGGGCCCCAGATACGCAGTATTTT.

The chain couples TRBV19 to TRBJ1-3; D is ambiguous. V dropped 5 bases and J dropped 1 base, with 12 bases sitting between them. The CDR3 is 15 residues long. Germline V lookup: CDR1 LNHDA, CDR2 SQIVND (reference sequence). CDR3 region: CASSAQTPSGNTIYF. CDR3 nucleotides: TGTGCCAGTAGTGCCCAGACACCTTCTGGAAACACCATATATTTT.

The chain links TRBV5-4 to TRBJ2-5; TRBD2 aligns across 12 bases. The CDR3 spans 15 residues. Germline CDR1 and CDR2: SGHNT and YYREEE (reference sequence). V lost 5 bases and J lost 4; bases outside the gene matches: 6. The CDR3 bases are TGTGCCAGCAGAACCATGACTAGCGGGGGAGAGACCCAGTACTTC. Protein sequence: CASRTMTSGGETQYF.

The genes are TRBV19 and TRBJ1-4; possible D gene TRBD1, 6 bases. This CDR3 contains 14 residues. CDR1 and CDR2 (germline): LNHDA, SQIVND (reference sequence). The germline V and J ends were trimmed by 6 bases and 7 bases, with 15 bases remaining between them. This CDR3 is CASSNRDTTEKLFF. In nucleotides, the CDR3 is TGTGCCAGTAGCAACCGGGACACAACTGAAAAACTGTTTTTT. The full variable domain, with the rest looked up from reference TRBV19 and TRBJ1-4, is DGGITQSPKYLFRKEGQNVTLSCEQNLNHDAMYWYRQDPGQGLRLIYYSQIVNDFQKGDIAEGYSVSREKKESFPLTVTSAQKNPTAFYLCASSNRDTTEKLFFGSGTQLSVL.

The chain couples TRBV2 to TRBJ2-7, with no clear D. V was shortened by 6 bases and J by 6 bases, with 24 bases between the two germline ends. This CDR3 spans 16 amino acids. Germline V gives CDR1 SNHLY, CDR2 FYNNEI. The CDR3 DNA reads TGTGCCAGCAGCGCTCCTATGACACCAGCCCCGGTCGAGCAGTACTTC. It encodes CASSAPMTPAPVEQYF.

This clone was seen just once. This rearrangement joins TRBV10-2 to TRBJ1-6, with 7 nucleotides matching TRBD1. V shed 2 bases, J shed 4 bases, and the junction held 5 bases outside the gene matches. The CDR3 spans 16 residues. Germline assignment: CDR1 WSHSY and CDR2 SAAADI. CDR3 region: CASSENRGHYNSPLHF. As DNA, the CDR3 is TGCGCCAGCAGTGAGAACAGGGGCCATTATAATTCACCCCTCCACTTT.

The chain carries TRBV5-6 and TRBJ1-2; D is uncertain. Germline lookup yields CDR1 SGHDT and CDR2 YYEEEE. V was shortened by 0 bases and J by 7 bases, with 10 bases between the two germline ends. This CDR3 has 13 residues. This CDR3 reads CASSLGRRGGYTF. In DNA form, the CDR3 reads TGTGCCAGCAGCTTGGGGAGGAGAGGTGGCTACACCTTC.

The gene calls are TRBV10-3 and TRBJ2-1, with a possible D match to TRBD1 (6 bases). The CDR3 sequence is 12 residues long. The ends were cut back, 10 bases at V and 6 bases at J, with 13 bases in the middle. Germline lookup yields CDR1 ENHRY and CDR2 SYGVKD. CDR3 DNA: TGTGCCACCACTTTAGGGGGCAATGAGCAGTTCTTC. Translating it yields CATTLGGNEQFF.

The chain is built from TRBV7-2 and TRBJ2-7; 8 bases map to TRBD2. This CDR3 is 14 amino acids long. V trimming: 3 bases; J trimming: 3 bases; junction bases outside the gene matches: 4. Looked up from germline, CDR1 is SGHTA and CDR2 is FQGNSA. The CDR3 sequence: CASSFGGGHYEQYF. For the CDR3, the DNA is TGTGCCAGCAGCTTCGGCGGGGGGCACTACGAGCAGTACTTC.

The chain couples TRBV30 to TRBJ2-7; the match to TRBD1 covers 9 bases. V shed 2 bases and J 2 bases; nucleotides not matched to a gene: 4. CDR3 length: 14 amino acids. Germline V CDR1 and CDR2: GTSNPN, SVGIG (reference sequence). In nucleotides, the CDR3 is TGTGCCTGGAGTCCCGGACAGGGGACCTACGAGCAGTACTTC. Translation: CAWSPGQGTYEQYF.